This T cell receptor (beta chain) was sequenced for a study of blood T cell repertoires in COVID-19. This clone occurred once. Cohorts were based on clinical histories the participants reported. Sequencing was performed with immunoSEQ multiplex PCR; in TCRdb, only in-frame clones are kept and a portion is missing. In the table there are 300,000 to 400,000 clones, 85% to 90% of which are singletons. Sequences were obtained from PBMCs or T cells enriched from blood (not recorded which). The sequence was obtained from a woman aged 18-30 years who had recovered from COVID-19.

CDR3 loop: CASSLFMEGETQYF. The CDR3 region has the DNA TGCGCCAGCAGCTTGTTCATGGAGGGGGAGACCCAGTACTTC. The chain joins TRBV5-1 to TRBJ2-5; D may be TRBD2 (6 bases). Germline CDR1 reads SGHRS; CDR2 reads YFSETQ. V shed 1 base and J shed 5 bases, with 12 bases lying between them. CDR3 size: 14 residues.